This record looks at one T cell receptor beta chain sequence and its context. This record comes from a study of blood T cell repertoires in COVID-19. In the study overall: The United States, Italy and Spain were the sources of the acute and convalescent COVID-19 samples. In each case, the material was cDNA or gDNA derived from T cells, B-cell-depleted T cells, or PBMCs.

The CDR3 totals 14 residues. V was cut by 0 bases and J by 3 bases, with 9 bases left in between. CDR1 and CDR2 from the germline V gene are SGHNT and YYREEE (reference sequence). As originally analysed: Estimates of nucleated cell counts were drawn from the amplification of reference gene primers. Sequenced by immunoSEQ multiplex PCR; TCRdb stores in-frame clones only, minus some. V, J and clone size derive from that table, while D and trimming were established from the DNA sequence. In the table there are about 250,000 clones, roughly 83% of which are singletons. The clonotype comes from a man aged 80 or over with acute or convalescent COVID-19. The rearrangement joins TRBV5-4 to TRBJ1-1; TRBD1 is a possible D gene (5 bases). The material sequenced was peripheral blood. This CDR3 reads CASSLAGHDTEAFF. For the CDR3, the DNA is TGTGCCAGCAGCTTGGCAGGGCACGACACTGAAGCTTTCTTT.